The rows below give T cell receptor beta chains drawn from one sample of a study of spatial heterogeneity in lung cancer. TCRdb redid the calling of the 5' RACE reads with MiXCR, one entry per CDR3 protein. In the table there are some 4,800 distinct CDR3 sequences, 8.4% of which are singletons. Source: lung tumor tissue, taken at surgery. The receptors were gathered from a female donor with early-stage non-small cell lung cancer. The CDR3 runs from the conserved cysteine through the conserved F or W. A D gene is named only where the DNA matches it firmly. A clone size is listed for some rows: how often the clone was seen (once, few, many), or a class if it is expanded.

V	D	J	size	DNA	CDR3
TRBV24-1	TRBD1	TRBJ2-1	medium-sized	TGTGCCACCAGTGATCACGGACAGGGCTCCTACAATGAGCAGTTCTTC	CATSDHGQGSYNEQFF
TRBV5-5	-	TRBJ1-6	few	TGTGCCAGCAGCTTGCCGGGAGCTCCCTATAATTCACCCCTCCACTTT	CASSLPGAPYNSPLHF
TRBV11-2	-	TRBJ1-1	few	TGTGCCAGCAGCTTAGAAGGCCTGGGGACTGAAGCTTTCTTT	CASSLEGLGTEAFF
TRBV4-1	-	TRBJ2-7	few	TGCGCCAGCAGCCAATCGGTGGTCTGGGAGCAGTACTTC	CASSQSVVWEQYF
TRBV19	-	TRBJ1-6	few	TGTGCCAGTAGTTCGACTCGAAGCTCCTATAATTCACCCCTCCACTTT	CASSSTRSSYNSPLHF
TRBV9	-	TRBJ1-1	medium-sized	TGTGCCAGCAGCGTTCAGGGTTCCACTGAAGCTTTCTTT	CASSVQGSTEAFF
TRBV5-6	TRBD1	TRBJ2-2	-	TGTGCCAGCAGCCCGGACAGGGGGCTCACCGGGGAGCTGTTTTTT	CASSPDRGLTGELFF
TRBV9	-	TRBJ1-2	medium-sized	TGTGCCAGCAGTTTCGAGGGGCGAACTGGCTACACCTTC	CASSFEGRTGYTF
TRBV28	-	TRBJ2-7	medium-sized	TGTGCCAGCGGGTTTTGGGAGCAGTACTTC	CASGFWEQYF
TRBV6-2/TRBV6-3	-	TRBJ2-5	-	TGTGCCAGCAGTTACTCGCGGCAGGGCCAAGAGACCCAGTACTTC	CASSYSRQGQETQYF
TRBV29-1	-	TRBJ2-2	-	TGCAGCGCTCTTTGGCCTGATGGCGCCGGGGAGCTGTTTTTT	CSALWPDGAGELFF
TRBV5-1	TRBD2	TRBJ2-7	-	TGCGCCAGCAGCTTTGCGGGGGGCAGAGGAGAGCAGTACTTC	CASSFAGGRGEQYF
TRBV7-9	-	TRBJ2-5	medium-sized	TGTGCCAGCAGCTTATTTCCTTCAAAAGAGACCCAGTACTTC	CASSLFPSKETQYF
TRBV6-6	-	TRBJ1-6	-	TGTGCCAGCAGTTCCGACCGTTTTGGTGTCCCCCTCCACTTT	CASSSDRFGVPLHF
TRBV5-1	-	TRBJ2-7	many	TGCGCCAGCAGCTTGGAATCTACCCAGTACTTC	CASSLESTQYF
TRBV20-1	-	TRBJ2-1	medium-sized	TGCAGTGCTAGAGACCTGGTCAATGAGCAGTTCTTC	CSARDLVNEQFF
TRBV7-8	-	TRBJ2-5	medium-sized	TGTGCCAGCAGCCCCTCGGGGGACTTCCAAGAGACCCAGTACTTC	CASSPSGDFQETQYF
TRBV6-2/TRBV6-3	TRBD1	TRBJ2-7	few	TGTGCCAGCAGGTCCGGGACAGGGGGGTACGAGCAGTACTTC	CASRSGTGGYEQYF
TRBV20-1	-	TRBJ2-5	-	TGCAGTGCTAGAGGAGGTACTAGCCTAGAGACCCAGTACTTC	CSARGGTSLETQYF
TRBV4-1	TRBD2	TRBJ2-1	medium-sized	TGCGCCAGCAGCCAAGATTGGCGGGGGGGCGAGTACAATGAGCAGTTCTTC	CASSQDWRGGEYNEQFF
TRBV6-1	-	TRBJ1-1	-	TGTGCCACCGAGGACGGGTACACTGAAGCTTTCTTT	CATEDGYTEAFF
TRBV19	-	TRBJ2-1	medium-sized	TGTGCCATTTCATCCGGAGGGCTCAATGAGCAGTTCTTC	CAISSGGLNEQFF
TRBV3-1	-	TRBJ2-2	many	TGTGCCAGCAGCCAAGAGAACGGGGAGCTGTTTTTT	CASSQENGELFF
TRBV12-3/TRBV12-4	TRBD2	TRBJ2-3	medium-sized	TGTGCCAGCAGTTTTGGGCGGGGGGGCGTAGATACGCAGTATTTT	CASSFGRGGVDTQYF
TRBV5-1	TRBD2	TRBJ2-5	few	TGCGCCAGCAGCTACGCCGGGACTAGCGAGGAGACCCAGTACTTC	CASSYAGTSEETQYF
TRBV6-5	-	TRBJ2-3	few	TGTGCCAGCAGAATAGGCCCCGGGACGCAGTATTTT	CASRIGPGTQYF
TRBV20-1	-	TRBJ1-4	medium-sized	TGCAGTGCTAAGATTGGGAGTGCAACTAATGAAAAACTGTTTTTT	CSAKIGSATNEKLFF
TRBV10-3	TRBD2	TRBJ2-3	medium-sized	TGTGCCATCAGTGTGGGTAGCGGGGGGGCCGCAGATACGCAGTATTTT	CAISVGSGGAADTQYF
TRBV10-3	-	TRBJ2-3	-	TGTGCCATCAGTGTGGGTAGCAGGGGGGACGCAGATACGCAGTATTTT	CAISVGSRGDADTQYF
TRBV5-5	TRBD1	TRBJ2-5	few	TGTGCCAGCAGCCCGGACAGGGCTATCCAAGAGACCCAGTACTTC	CASSPDRAIQETQYF
TRBV7-9	TRBD1	TRBJ1-2	few	TGTGCCAGCAGCTTCGCAGGGGGCGAATTTGGCTACACCTTC	CASSFAGGEFGYTF
TRBV3-1	-	TRBJ1-1	-	TGTGCCAGCAGAGCCCCCCTAGGGGCTTGGAGCTTT	CASRAPLGAWSF
TRBV7-2	TRBD2	TRBJ2-5	medium-sized	TGTGCCAGCAGACGTAGCGGGGGTTTTCAAGAGACCCAGTACTTC	CASRRSGGFQETQYF
TRBV20-1	-	TRBJ1-1	-	TGCAGTGCTAGAGATTATAAGACCTCCATGAACACTGAAGCTTTCTTT	CSARDYKTSMNTEAFF
TRBV7-3	TRBD2	TRBJ2-3	medium-sized	TGTGCCAGCAGCTTAGCGGGGGGCCCCCTTGCTACGCAGTATTTT	CASSLAGGPLATQYF
TRBV7-3	TRBD2	TRBJ2-3	many	TGTGCCAGCAGCTTACTAGCGGGGGTGTTAAATACGCAGTATTTT	CASSLLAGVLNTQYF
TRBV7-3	-	TRBJ2-5	-	TGTGCCAGCAGCTTAGGACCCCAGGCTTCGGAGACCCAGTACTTC	CASSLGPQASETQYF
TRBV5-1	TRBD2	TRBJ2-5	medium-sized	TGCGCCAGCAGACCTGGGGGGACTAGAGAAGAGACCCAGTACTTC	CASRPGGTREETQYF
TRBV19	-	TRBJ1-5	-	TGTGCCAGTAGTATAGTGGGGCAGCGCAATCAGCCCCAGCATTTT	CASSIVGQRNQPQHF
TRBV5-1	-	TRBJ2-7	medium-sized	TGCGCCAGCAGCTTAATACAGGGCCATTCCTACGAGCAGTACTTC	CASSLIQGHSYEQYF
TRBV28	-	TRBJ1-2	few	TGTGCCAGCAGTTTATCAGGGGACGGCTATGGCTACACCTTC	CASSLSGDGYGYTF
TRBV4-2	-	TRBJ2-5	many	TGTGCCAGCAGCCAAAAACCTGACCTGGGCGGGGAGACCCAGTACTTC	CASSQKPDLGGETQYF
TRBV2	TRBD2	TRBJ2-7	-	TGTGCCAGCAGGACACTAGCGGGGGCGTACTACGAGCAGTACTTC	CASRTLAGAYYEQYF
TRBV7-2	-	TRBJ2-5	few	TGTGCCAGCAGCTTAGTCCCGGGGCTGGAGACCCAGTACTTC	CASSLVPGLETQYF
TRBV7-9	TRBD2	TRBJ2-3	medium-sized	TGTGCCAGCAGCTTAGGACTAGCGGGCACAGATACGCAGTATTTT	CASSLGLAGTDTQYF
TRBV7-2	TRBD2	TRBJ2-3	many	TGTGCCAGCAGCTTGCGGACTAGCGGGGCCACAGATACGCAGTATTTT	CASSLRTSGATDTQYF
TRBV5-1	-	TRBJ1-4	-	TGCGCCAGCAGCCCCAGACAGGACGCAACTAATGAAAAACTGTTTTTT	CASSPRQDATNEKLFF
TRBV9	-	TRBJ2-7	medium-sized	TGTGCCAGCAGCGTAGACGGGGGCGAGCAGTACTTC	CASSVDGGEQYF
TRBV11-3	-	TRBJ2-7	-	TGTGCCAGCAGCCCCCGTTTGGTCTCCGGCTACGAGCAGTACTTC	CASSPRLVSGYEQYF
TRBV7-9	TRBD1	TRBJ1-2	medium-sized	TGTGCCAGCAGCTCCCGGGACAGCGTTTTTTATGGCTACACCTTC	CASSSRDSVFYGYTF
TRBV4-2	TRBD2	TRBJ2-1	-	TGTGCCAGCAGCCAGACGAGCGGGGGGGTCCGAAATGAGCAGTTCTTC	CASSQTSGGVRNEQFF
TRBV10-2	TRBD1	TRBJ2-7	few	TGCGCCAGCAAGGCCCTTGGGACAGGGTGGTACTTC	CASKALGTGWYF
TRBV5-1	-	TRBJ1-3	-	TGCGCCAGCAAGGAGGTATTAAGTGGAAACACCATATATTTT	CASKEVLSGNTIYF
TRBV20-1	-	TRBJ2-3	-	TGCAGTGCTAGGGTGGGCCGCGTTACGCAGTATTTT	CSARVGRVTQYF
TRBV18	TRBD2	TRBJ2-7	-	TGTGCCAGCTCACCCCAGGACGGGAGGTACGAGCAGTACTTC	CASSPQDGRYEQYF
TRBV5-1	-	TRBJ2-3	few	TGCGCCAGCAGCTTGAACCAGTACACAGATACGCAGTATTTT	CASSLNQYTDTQYF
TRBV20-1	-	TRBJ2-2	-	TGCAGTGCTAGGGAGGGAGGCCCAAACACCGGGGAGCTGTTTTTT	CSAREGGPNTGELFF
TRBV6-6	-	TRBJ1-3	-	TGTGCCAGCAGTTACTCACAGATCTCTGGAAACACCATATATTTT	CASSYSQISGNTIYF
TRBV4-3	-	TRBJ1-2	-	TGCGCCAGCAGCCAAGCGGGCGGTTATGGCTACACCTTC	CASSQAGGYGYTF
TRBV27	-	TRBJ2-2	-	TGTGCCAGCAGACCGGGATCAGCGAACACCGGGGAGCTGTTTTTT	CASRPGSANTGELFF